This entry lists 2 T cell receptor beta chains sequenced from one sample in a study of blood T cell repertoires in COVID-19. Method: immunoSEQ multiplex PCR; TCRdb's copy keeps in-frame clones and lacks some. Of approximately 170,000 clones listed, 88% are singletons. Sequenced: PBMCs or T cells enriched from blood (not recorded which). Every receptor here comes from a woman aged 18-29 years who had recovered from COVID-19.

This chain uses TRBV28 with TRBJ2-7; 8 nucleotides align to TRBD2. This CDR3 spans 13 amino acids. Germline values: CDR1 MDHEN, CDR2 SYDVKM. DNA for the CDR3: TGTGCTTCACTGGTAGCGGGAACCTACGAGCAGTACTTC. The encoded protein is CASLVAGTYEQYF.

The rearrangement joins TRBV30 to TRBJ1-4; a possible D gene is TRBD1 (5 bases). The germline V gene has CDR1 GTSNPN and CDR2 SVGIG (reference sequence). V shed 3 bases and J shed 4 bases, with 12 bases lying between them. The CDR3 sequence is 14 residues long. The CDR3 coding sequence is TGTGCCTGGAGCGCGGGACTCGATAATGAAAAACTGTTTTTT. It yields the protein CAWSAGLDNEKLFF.